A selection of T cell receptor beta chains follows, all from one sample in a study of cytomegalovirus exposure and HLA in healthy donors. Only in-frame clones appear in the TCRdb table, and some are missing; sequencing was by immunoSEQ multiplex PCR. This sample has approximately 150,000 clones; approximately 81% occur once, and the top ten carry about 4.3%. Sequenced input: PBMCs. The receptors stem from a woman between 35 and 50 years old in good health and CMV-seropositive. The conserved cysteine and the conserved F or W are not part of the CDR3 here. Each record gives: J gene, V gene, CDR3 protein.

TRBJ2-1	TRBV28	ASSLVGLAGEQF
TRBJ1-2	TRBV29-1	SALFLRGYT
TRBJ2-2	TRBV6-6	ASSPPGLAGAGELF
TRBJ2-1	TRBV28	ASSSPMIGAEQF
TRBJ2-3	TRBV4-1	ASSQLSRGNTDTQY
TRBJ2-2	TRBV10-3	AISEESPRTGELF
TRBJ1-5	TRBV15	ATSRELRVNQPQH
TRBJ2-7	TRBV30	ACSGGIYEQY
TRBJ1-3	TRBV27	ASSLSGSGNTIY
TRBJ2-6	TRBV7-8	ASSLQGVTGANVLT
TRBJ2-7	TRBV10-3	AIRNRESYEQY
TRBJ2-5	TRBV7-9	ASSLDTGRETQY
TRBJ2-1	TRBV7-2	ASSPPGQGLYNEQF
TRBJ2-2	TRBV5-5	ASSFGLATNTGELF
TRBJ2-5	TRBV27	ATRKGGGPEKTQY
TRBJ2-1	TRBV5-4	ASSQATRNEQF
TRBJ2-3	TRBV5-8	ASSVSGQQLADTQY
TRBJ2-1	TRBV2	ASSDRTSGYNEQF
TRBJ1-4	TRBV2	ASSEAWRGRLF
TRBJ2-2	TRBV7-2	AIKSGSDTGELF
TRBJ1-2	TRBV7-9	ASSLAGSGVLYGYT
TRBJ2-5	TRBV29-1	SVGDRVDETQY
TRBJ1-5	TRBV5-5	ASSFPGGASNQPQH
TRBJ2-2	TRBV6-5	ASSSFRASGGELF